This T cell receptor beta chain came from a study of vaccination and CD4 T cells after COVID-19. The overall study: Typically, post-vaccine samples were obtained a median about 79 days after dose two, within a range of 14 to 241. Cultures acting as controls obtained a CEFX pool, an HIV-1 Nef pool, or no peptide.

CDR3 length equals 17 residues. The V segment lost 6 bases and the J segment 5 bases; nucleotides outside the gene matches: 13. Germline V lookup: CDR1 ENHRY, CDR2 SYGVKD. The assay that was used to sequence DNA from cultured CD4+ T cells was the Oncomine TCR Beta short-read assay. Researchers extracted genomic DNA from CD4+ T cells that had been cultured. TCRdb analysed the PCR reads with MiXCR anew, one entry per CDR3 protein. Of 11,000 or so distinct CDR3 sequences listed, roughly 50% are singletons. Described treatment: roughly 11-day PBMC culture with coronavirus spike peptide pools or control peptides (ViraFEST assay). This clonotype was counted a few times. No antigen is known for it.

The receptor's source is a human donor who had recovered from COVID-19. The sample taken for sequencing was CD4+ T cells from blood, cultured in vitro. The rearrangement links TRBV10-3 to TRBJ1-6; 7 positions match TRBD1. CDR3 loop: CAISQSRTGTDNSPLHF. CDR3 DNA: TGTGCCATCAGCCAGTCCCGGACCGGGACAGATAATTCACCCCTCCACTTT.